The clone carrying this T cell receptor (beta chain) has a count of ten or more. Its antigen remains unidentified. Molecular barcoding with unique molecular identifiers was used for the TCRbeta library. TCRdb reprocessed the PCR reads with MiXCR, giving one entry per CDR3 protein. The data hold about 350,000 distinct CDR3 sequences, with 15% to 20% observed a single time. These data come from a study of T-cell reconstitution after alpha-beta-depleted transplantation in children. Findings of the study overall: As was reported, about two months after transplant, alpha-beta T cells came from several hundred expanded graft clones.

This CDR3 comprises 14 residues. V was cut by 1 base and J by 5 bases, with 12 bases left in between. Per the germline V gene, CDR1 is SGDLS and CDR2 is YYNGEE. This sample comprised PBMCs, mostly from graft donor cells, obtained 360 days after TCRalphabeta/CD19-depleted stem cell transplant. The origin of this receptor is a male patient aged 2-10 years who had a stem cell transplant for acute lymphoblastic leukemia, so the T cells may come from the graft donor. The chain uses TRBV9 and TRBJ2-5; either TRBD1 or TRBD2 may fit D (5 bases each). CDR3 protein: CASSVMGDSETQYF. CDR3 DNA sequence: TGTGCCAGCAGCGTAATGGGGGATTCGGAGACCCAGTACTTC.